These 10 T cell receptor beta chains originate from one sample sequenced in a study of T-cell memory formation after mild COVID-19. TCRdb reprocessed the 5' RACE reads with MiXCR, giving one entry per CDR3 protein. The data hold about 360,000 distinct CDR3 sequences, with about 15% observed a single time. The specimen was PBMCs or a T cell subset sorted from them (not recorded which). The receptor set was obtained from a man aged 18 to 30 who had mild COVID-19 (a few samples of this study predate the infection). Cell type and time point are not known.

This sequence joins TRBV18 and TRBJ1-4; D not certain. V shed 3 bases and J shed 3 bases, with 11 bases lying between them. The CDR3 consists of 15 residues. Germline values: CDR1 KGHSH, CDR2 LQKENI. CDR3 protein: CASSPHSGPNEKLFF. CDR3 DNA: TGTGCCAGCTCACCTCACAGCGGACCTAATGAAAAACTGTTTTTT.

This chain uses TRBV5-1 with TRBJ2-2; 8 nucleotides agree with TRBD2. Germline CDR1 and CDR2: SGHRS and YFSETQ. This CDR3 comprises 14 residues. J lost 3 bases, V lost 5 bases, and 3 bases had no gene match. The CDR3 DNA sequence: TGCGCCAGCAGAGCGGGGGCCCACACCGGGGAGCTGTTTTTT. This encodes CASRAGAHTGELFF.

This clonotype was counted a few times. This chain links TRBV29-1 with TRBJ2-3, with a possible D match to TRBD2 (6 bases). Germline V lookup: CDR1 SQVTM, CDR2 ANQGSEA. The CDR3 consists of 13 residues. The CDR3, as DNA: TGCACCGGGTCCTTGGCCGGGGGAGAGGCGCAGTATTTT. Its translation: CTGSLAGGEAQYF.

The chain recombines TRBV7-9 with TRBJ1-1; TRBD1 aligns across 10 bases. V trimming: 4 bases; J trimming: 5 bases; junction bases outside the gene matches: 7. The CDR3 is 15 residues long. The germline gives CDR1 SEHNR, CDR2 FQNEAQ (reference sequence). CDR3 DNA: TGTGCCAGCAGCTCAGACAGGGGGCAATGGACTGAAGCTTTCTTT. Its protein product is CASSSDRGQWTEAFF.

This clonotype was detected a few times. The chain links TRBV13 to TRBJ2-7; possibly TRBD1 or TRBD2 for D (5 bases each). Trimming left V 2 bases short and J 9 bases short, with 14 bases between. The CDR3 is 13 amino acids. CDR1 is PRHDT, CDR2 FYEKMQ, per germline (reference sequence). The CDR3 spells CASSLRDQGRQYV. The CDR3 bases are TGTGCCAGCAGCTTAAGGGACCAGGGTCGGCAGTACGTC.

The sample holds a few counts of this clonotype. This chain links TRBV11-2 with TRBJ1-3, with a tentative D call TRBD1 (5 bases). The CDR3 contains 17 residues. Trimming stripped 3 bases from V and 4 bases from J, with 19 bases between. CDR1 and CDR2 (germline): SGHAT, FQNNGV. The CDR3 sequence is CASSFGDRSPGGNTIYF. The CDR3 DNA reads as TGTGCCAGCAGCTTCGGAGACCGGAGTCCAGGGGGAAACACCATATATTTT.

This rearrangement joins TRBV7-8 to TRBJ2-1; TRBD1 matches at 9 bases. This CDR3 spans 16 amino acids. Trimming at V came to 5 bases and at J to 5 bases, leaving 10 bases not matched to a gene. The germline V gene encodes CDR1 SGHVS and CDR2 FQNEAQ. In DNA, the CDR3 is TGTGCCAGCAGCCCAAGGGGACAGGGATTTCACAATGAGCAGTTCTTC. It codes for CASSPRGQGFHNEQFF.

The genes are TRBV7-9 and TRBJ2-5; TRBD1 matches 10 bases. Germline assignment: CDR1 SEHNR and CDR2 FQNEAQ (reference sequence). This CDR3 is built from 15 residues. The junction had 8 bases not matched to a gene; V was cut back by 5 bases and J by 5 bases. The CDR3 loop reads CASSPTWTGGETQYF. In DNA, the CDR3 is TGTGCCAGCAGCCCCACCTGGACAGGGGGGGAGACCCAGTACTTC.

This clonotype is a singleton in its sample. The V call is TRBV7-9, the J call TRBJ1-2, with a tentative D call TRBD1 (6 bases). CDR1 and CDR2 from the germline V gene are SEHNR and FQNEAQ (reference sequence). The CDR3 extends over 14 amino acids. Trimming stripped 4 bases from V and 7 bases from J, with 16 bases between. DNA for the CDR3: TGTGCCAGCAGCTACGGTGGGGGGCACGGTGGCTACACCTTC. It yields the protein CASSYGGGHGGYTF.

The chain carries TRBV29-1 and TRBJ1-1, with D maybe TRBD1 (5 bases). The CDR3 has 12 amino acids. Per germline, CDR1 SQVTM and CDR2 ANQGSEA. V lost 3 bases and J 1 base, leaving 6 bases between the germline ends. CDR3: CSVEGRNTEAFF. The CDR3 nucleotides read TGCAGCGTTGAGGGACGGAACACTGAAGCTTTCTTT.